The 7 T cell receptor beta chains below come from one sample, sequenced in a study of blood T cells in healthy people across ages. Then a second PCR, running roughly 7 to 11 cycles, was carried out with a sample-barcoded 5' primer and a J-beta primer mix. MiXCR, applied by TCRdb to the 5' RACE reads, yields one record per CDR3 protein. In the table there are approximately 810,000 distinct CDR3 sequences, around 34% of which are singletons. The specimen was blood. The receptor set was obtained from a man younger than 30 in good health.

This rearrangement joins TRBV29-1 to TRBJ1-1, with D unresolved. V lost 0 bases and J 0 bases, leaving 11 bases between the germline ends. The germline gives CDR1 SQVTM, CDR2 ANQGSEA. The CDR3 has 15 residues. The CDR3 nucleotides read TGCAGCGTTGAAGATCGGCAGGTAATGAACACTGAAGCTTTCTTT. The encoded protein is CSVEDRQVMNTEAFF.

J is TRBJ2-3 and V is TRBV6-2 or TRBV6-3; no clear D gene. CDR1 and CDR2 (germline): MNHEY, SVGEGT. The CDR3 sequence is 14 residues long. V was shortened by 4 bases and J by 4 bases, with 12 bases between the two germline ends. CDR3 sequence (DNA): TGTGCCAGCAGTTCTCGACGGGCTCCAGATACGCAGTATTTT. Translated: CASSSRRAPDTQYF.

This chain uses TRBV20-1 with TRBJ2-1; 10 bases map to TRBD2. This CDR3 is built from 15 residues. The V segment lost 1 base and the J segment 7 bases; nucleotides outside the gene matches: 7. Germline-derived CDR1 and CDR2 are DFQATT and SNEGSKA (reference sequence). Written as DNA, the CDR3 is TGCAGTGCTAGAGCGGCCAGCGGGAGGGTTAATGAGCAGTTCTTC. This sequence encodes CSARAASGRVNEQFF.

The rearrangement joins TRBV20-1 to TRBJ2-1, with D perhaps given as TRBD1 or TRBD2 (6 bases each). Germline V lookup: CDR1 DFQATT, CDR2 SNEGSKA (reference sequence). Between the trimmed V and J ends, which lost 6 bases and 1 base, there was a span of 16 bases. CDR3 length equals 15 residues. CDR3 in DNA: TGCAGTGCGCGTCGTGGAGGGGGTTCCTACAATGAGCAGTTCTTC. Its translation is CSARRGGGSYNEQFF.

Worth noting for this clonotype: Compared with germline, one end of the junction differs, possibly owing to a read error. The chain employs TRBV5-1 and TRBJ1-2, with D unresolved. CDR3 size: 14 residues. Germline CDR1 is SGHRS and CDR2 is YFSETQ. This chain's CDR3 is CTSAGVSGFYGYTF. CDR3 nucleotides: TGCACCAGCGCCGGGGTCAGTGGGTTCTATGGCTACACCTTC.

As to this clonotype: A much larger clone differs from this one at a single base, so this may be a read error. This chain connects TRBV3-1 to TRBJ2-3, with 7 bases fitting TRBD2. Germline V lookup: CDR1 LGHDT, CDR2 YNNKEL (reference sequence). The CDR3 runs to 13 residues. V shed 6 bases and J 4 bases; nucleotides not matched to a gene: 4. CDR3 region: CASRGLVADTQYF. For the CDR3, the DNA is TGTGCCAGCAGAGGACTAGTCGCAGATACGCAGTATTTT.

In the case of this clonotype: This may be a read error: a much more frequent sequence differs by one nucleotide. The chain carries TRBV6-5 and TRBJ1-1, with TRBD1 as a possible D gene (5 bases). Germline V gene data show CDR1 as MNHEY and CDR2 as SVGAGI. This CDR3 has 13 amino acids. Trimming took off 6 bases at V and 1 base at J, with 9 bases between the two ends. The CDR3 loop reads CASRPGANTEAFF. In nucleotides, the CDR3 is TGTGCCAGCAGGCCCGGGGCGAACACTGAAGCTTTCTTT.